A selection of T cell receptor beta chains follows, all from one sample in a study of Ad26.COV2.S vaccination and SARS-CoV-2 variants. Sequencing used immunoSEQ multiplex PCR; TCRdb keeps in-frame clones, though not all of them. This sample yields around 300,000 clones, of which around 88% are seen a single time; about 4.6% belongs to the top ten. The sequenced sample was peripheral blood, obtained in a trial of Ad26.COV2.S vaccine versus placebo. The origin of the receptors is a person aged 18-60 years who received the Ad26.COV2.S COVID-19 vaccine or a placebo. The CDR3 runs from the conserved cysteine through the conserved F or W. A D gene is named only where the DNA matches it firmly. Clone size appears in some rows only: once, few, many, or a class for an expanded clone.

J	V	size	D	CDR3	DNA
TRBJ1-5	TRBV7-8	-	-	CASSFIGDQPQHF	TGTGCCAGCAGTTTTATAGGGGATCAGCCCCAGCATTTT
TRBJ2-5	TRBV4-3	-	-	CASSQDVSTGRETQYF	TGCGCCAGCAGCCAAGATGTCTCTACCGGCCGGGAGACCCAGTACTTC
TRBJ2-1	TRBV3-1/TRBV3-2	once	TRBD1	CASSLRDRVSNEQFF	TGTGCCAGCAGCCTCCGGGACAGAGTTTCGAATGAGCAGTTCTTC
TRBJ1-2	TRBV12-3/TRBV12-4	-	-	CASSLDINYGYTF	TGTGCCAGCAGCCTCGACATTAACTATGGCTACACCTTC
TRBJ2-7	TRBV28	-	TRBD2	CASSLLSGRTYEQYF	TGTGCCAGCAGTTTACTTAGCGGGAGGACCTACGAGCAGTACTTC
TRBJ1-4	TRBV28	-	TRBD1	CASSLGGGGDEKLFF	TGTGCCAGCAGTTTAGGAGGGGGCGGGGATGAAAAACTGTTTTTT
TRBJ2-5	TRBV7-2	-	-	CASSLAGAQETQYF	TGTGCCAGCAGCTTAGCCGGGGCTCAGGAGACCCAGTACTTC
TRBJ2-3	TRBV4-3	-	TRBD2	CASSQYPSGGADRTQYF	TGCGCCAGCAGCCAATATCCTAGCGGGGGGGCGGATCGTACGCAGTATTTT
TRBJ1-6	TRBV11-2	-	-	CASSFAPENNSPLHF	TGTGCCAGCAGCTTCGCCCCCGAAAATAATTCACCCCTCCACTTT
TRBJ2-5	TRBV19	-	-	CASSIRDSQQETQYF	TGTGCCAGTAGTATTAGAGACAGCCAACAAGAGACCCAGTACTTC
TRBJ1-2	TRBV3-1/TRBV3-2	-	TRBD1	CASSQALTGAGYTF	TGTGCCAGCAGCCAAGCCTTGACAGGGGCTGGCTACACCTTC
TRBJ2-2	TRBV18	-	TRBD1	CASSPNQGDTGELFF	TGTGCCAGCTCACCAAATCAGGGGGACACCGGGGAGCTGTTTTTT
TRBJ1-4	TRBV28	-	-	CATQDGTNEKLFF	TGTGCCACCCAAGATGGAACTAATGAAAAACTGTTTTTT
TRBJ2-1	TRBV19	few	-	CASSIDRSGYNEQFF	TGTGCCAGTAGTATAGATAGGTCGGGCTACAATGAGCAGTTCTTC
TRBJ1-4	TRBV4-1	-	TRBD1	CASSLRPGQPNEKLFF	TGCGCCAGCAGCCTAAGACCGGGACAGCCTAATGAAAAACTGTTTTTT
TRBJ2-3	TRBV27	-	TRBD2	CASSLWASGSDTQYF	TGTGCCAGCAGTTTATGGGCTAGCGGGAGCGATACGCAGTATTTT